This T cell receptor (beta chain) was identified in a study of T cell responses to AZD1222 COVID-19 vaccine. Whole-study findings and limits: Donors were largely white British and mainly female; clonal diversity was possibly underestimated. Repertoire samples came only from after the peak T cell response.

This table comes from immunoSEQ multiplex PCR, and its TCRdb copy is limited to in-frame clones, with some not included. Among fewer than 130,000 clones listed, over 85% were seen once. The CDR3 consists of 16 residues. Germline CDR1 and CDR2: MNHEY and SVGAGI. The ends lost 0 bases at V and 4 bases at J; junction bases unmatched: 1. As regards this clone: The target antigen is unknown.

The source of this sequence is an adult in good health. The sample in question was peripheral blood, obtained on day 0 of AZD1222 vaccination. The chain carries TRBV6-5 and TRBJ1-3; 12 nucleotides align to TRBD1. The CDR3 region is CASSYSGQGAGNTIYF. The CDR3 nucleotides are TGTGCCAGCAGTTACTCGGGACAGGGGGCCGGAAACACCATATATTTT.